Following are 32 T cell receptor beta chains from one sample sequenced in a study of cytomegalovirus exposure and HLA in healthy donors (dated by TCRdb to about 2017). The library was made by the immunoSEQ multiplex PCR assay. For the multiplex PCR, a mixture combining 60 forward primers for TCR Vbeta segments and 13 reverse primers for TCR Jbeta segments was used. Imported from immuneACCESS, the table was reduced by TCRdb to in-frame sequences with V and J called. These copies leave out some clones; in studies compared against another copy, an unresolved V gene accounts for under half, and the cause of the remainder is not known. The sample's table covers around 80,000 clones. Around 5% of the sample lies in the top ten. Sequencing input: PBMCs. Receptor source: a man aged 40-49 years in good health and CMV-seronegative.

The chain couples TRBV13 to TRBJ1-1; weak D call: TRBD1 (5 bases). Trimming removed 5 bases at V and 1 base at J, with 20 bases between. Germline V gene sequence: CDR1 PRHDT, CDR2 FYEKMQ (reference sequence). CDR3 length equals 17 residues. The CDR3 DNA is TGTGCCAGCAGCCTTATCTACCCCGGGGGAAGGAACACTGAAGCTTTCTTT. It codes for CASSLIYPGGRNTEAFF.

The chain recombines TRBV12-5 with TRBJ2-1, with unresolved D. V was cut by 3 bases and J by 0 bases, with 12 bases left in between. The V gene's germline CDR1 is LGHNT and CDR2 FRNRAP. The CDR3 is 16 residues long. Written as DNA, the CDR3 is TGTGCTAGTGGTTTCCCCCCACCTAGCTCCTACAATGAGCAGTTCTTC. As protein: CASGFPPPSSYNEQFF.

The V call is TRBV6-1, the J call TRBJ2-1; TRBD1 matches at 10 bases. Germline CDR1 MNHNS, CDR2 SASEGT. CDR3 length equals 15 residues. After removal of 8 bases from V and 6 bases from J, the junction contained 10 bases not matched to a gene. CDR3 in amino acids: CASGVPGTGVNEQFF. The CDR3 DNA is TGTGCCAGCGGCGTTCCCGGGACAGGGGTCAATGAGCAGTTCTTC.

The chain uses TRBV14 and TRBJ1-1; D may be TRBD1 (5 bases). V shed 5 bases and J shed 2 bases, with 18 bases lying between them. Germline V gives CDR1 SGHDN, CDR2 FVKESK. CDR3 length: 16 amino acids. CDR3: CASSLSQGVGNTEAFF. The CDR3, as DNA: TGTGCCAGCAGCTTATCGCAGGGTGTTGGAAACACTGAAGCTTTCTTT. The full variable domain, with the rest looked up from reference TRBV14 and TRBJ1-1, is EAGVTQFPSHSVIEKGQTVTLRCDPISGHDNLYWYRRVMGKEIKFLLHFVKESKQDESGMPNNRFLAERTGGTYSTLKVQPAELEDSGVYFCASSLSQGVGNTEAFFGQGTRLTVV.

The V call is TRBV9, the J call TRBJ2-1; 7 bases align to TRBD1. The CDR3 has 17 amino acids. Per germline, CDR1 SGDLS and CDR2 YYNGEE. J gave up 3 bases and V 0 bases, and 9 bases lay outside the gene matches. CDR3 amino acids: CASSVALRTGVYNEQFF. The CDR3 DNA follows: TGTGCCAGCAGCGTAGCTCTCAGGACAGGAGTCTACAATGAGCAGTTCTTC.

This sequence joins TRBV5-1 and TRBJ2-5; tentatively, D is TRBD1 (5 bases). The CDR3 extends over 14 amino acids. Germline CDR1 SGHRS, CDR2 YFSETQ. V shed 2 bases and J shed 1 base, with 9 bases lying between them. The CDR3 loop reads CASSFYDSQETQYF. As DNA, the CDR3 is TGCGCCAGCAGCTTTTACGACAGCCAAGAGACCCAGTACTTC.

The J gene is TRBJ1-1, the V gene TRBV5-1; D is ambiguous. V lost 0 bases and J 0 bases, leaving 12 bases between the germline ends. Germline CDR1 reads SGHRS; CDR2 reads YFSETQ. The CDR3 is 16 residues long. This CDR3 reads CASSLVAQALNTEAFF. In DNA, the CDR3 is TGCGCCAGCAGCTTGGTGGCTCAAGCGCTGAACACTGAAGCTTTCTTT.

The chain recombines TRBV5-8 with TRBJ1-3; 7 nucleotides line up with TRBD1. CDR1 is SGHTS, CDR2 YDEGEE, per germline. Trimming at V came to 0 bases and at J to 7 bases, leaving 7 bases not matched to a gene. The CDR3 is made up of 15 amino acids. The DNA of the CDR3 is TGTGCCAGCAGCTTGGGGGACAGCCGGAGGAACACCATATATTTT. Translation gives CASSLGDSRRNTIYF.

J is TRBJ1-2 and V is TRBV27; D is uncertain. CDR3 length: 15 amino acids. Trimming removed 2 bases at V and 3 bases at J, with 13 bases between. CDR1 is MNHEY and CDR2 is SMNVEV in the germline V gene (reference sequence). For the CDR3, the DNA is TGTGCCAGCAGTTTACTCGCAGATCCTTACTATGGCTACACCTTC. Residues: CASSLLADPYYGYTF.

The V gene is TRBV5-1, the J gene TRBJ2-3; tentatively, D is TRBD1 (6 bases). This CDR3 contains 16 residues. Germline CDR1 is SGHRS and CDR2 is YFSETQ. Trimming pared 0 bases from V and 2 bases from J, leaving 13 bases between. The CDR3 region is CASSLVRGDSTDTQYF. The CDR3 DNA is TGCGCCAGCAGCTTGGTCAGGGGAGACTCCACAGATACGCAGTATTTT. The whole variable domain, filled in from reference TRBV5-1 and TRBJ2-3, reads KAGVTQTPRYLIKTRGQQVTLSCSPISGHRSVSWYQQTPGQGLQFLFEYFSETQRNKGNFPGRFSGRQFSNSRSEMNVSTLELGDSALYLCASSLVRGDSTDTQYFGPGTRLTVL.

The chain has TRBV18 and TRBJ2-3, with no clear D. The CDR3 has 15 residues. Trimming took off 3 bases at V and 0 bases at J, with 10 bases between the two ends. Per germline, CDR1 KGHSH and CDR2 LQKENI. CDR3 region: CASSPSVSSTDTQYF. The CDR3 coding sequence is TGTGCCAGCTCACCCTCCGTATCTAGCACAGATACGCAGTATTTT. Full variable domain (remainder filled in from reference TRBV18 and TRBJ2-3): NAGVMQNPRHLVRRRGQEARLRCSPMKGHSHVYWYRQLPEEGLKFMVYLQKENIIDESGMPKERFSAEFPKEGPSILRIQQVVRGDSAAYFCASSPSVSSTDTQYFGPGTRLTVL.

The chain combines TRBV19 with TRBJ2-2; D is ambiguous. Deletions cut 7 bases from V and 0 bases from J, with 6 bases between. In germline, CDR1 is LNHDA, CDR2 SQIVND (reference sequence). This CDR3 has 13 residues. The DNA for the CDR3 is TGTGCCAGTAACCCAGCGAACACCGGGGAGCTGTTTTTT. Protein product: CASNPANTGELFF.

The chain employs TRBV6-1 and TRBJ2-5, with 7 bases identical to TRBD2. This CDR3 has 16 amino acids. The ends lost 0 bases at V and 6 bases at J; junction bases unmatched: 10. Germline assignment: CDR1 MNHNS and CDR2 SASEGT. The CDR3 DNA reads TGTGCCAGCAGTGAAGCGGGAGGGTGGGACGGGAAGACCCAGTACTTC. Translated, it gives CASSEAGGWDGKTQYF.

The chain couples TRBV7-2 to TRBJ2-7; 11 bases line up with TRBD2. The CDR3 contains 15 residues. Trimming took 5 bases from V and 2 from J; bases not matched to a gene: 5. In germline, CDR1 is SGHTA, CDR2 FQGNSA. CDR3 DNA sequence: TGTGCCAGCAGCGGGACTAGCGGCCCAACCTACGAGCAGTACTTC. This codes for CASSGTSGPTYEQYF.

CDR3 in amino acids: CASSFRQLLNYGYTF. CDR3 nucleotide sequence: TGTGCCAGCAGTTTTAGACAGTTACTTAACTATGGCTACACCTTC. V usage is TRBV28 and J usage is TRBJ1-2, with a tentative D call TRBD1 (5 bases). V was clipped by 3 bases and J by 1 base, with 12 bases between them. The CDR3 covers 15 residues. The V gene's germline CDR1 is MDHEN and CDR2 SYDVKM.

The chain combines TRBV18 with TRBJ2-3, with a possible D match to TRBD2 (5 bases). CDR1 KGHSH and CDR2 LQKENI come from the germline V gene. The CDR3 is 12 residues long. V was cut by 3 bases and J by 5 bases, with 6 bases left in between. The CDR3 DNA is TGTGCCAGCTCACCCGGGGTAGATACGCAGTATTTT. It is translated as CASSPGVDTQYF.

The chain has TRBV18 and TRBJ2-1; maybe TRBD1 (5 bases). The CDR3 spans 16 residues. Germline CDR1 reads KGHSH; CDR2 reads LQKENI. Trimming took 0 bases from V and 4 from J, leaving 13 bases between them. The DNA for the CDR3 is TGTGCCAGCTCACCACCGCGGCAGGGATTTTACAATGAGCAGTTCTTC. Protein sequence: CASSPPRQGFYNEQFF.

This rearrangement joins TRBV9 to TRBJ2-7, with TRBD2 as a possible D gene (6 bases). Germline V CDR1 and CDR2: SGDLS, YYNGEE. The length of the CDR3 is 15 residues. Trimming stripped 5 bases from V and 2 bases from J, with 17 bases between. CDR3 DNA sequence: TGTGCCAGCAGTGGACGCGGGGCGAGCACCTACGAGCAGTACTTC. This gives the protein CASSGRGASTYEQYF.

The chain is built from TRBV30 and TRBJ2-5; TRBD2 matches 11 bases. Per the germline V gene, CDR1 is GTSNPN and CDR2 is SVGIG (reference sequence). The CDR3 is made up of 13 amino acids. J was trimmed by 5 bases and V by 5 bases; bases with no gene match: 4. The CDR3 protein is CAWGLAGRETQYF. CDR3 DNA sequence: TGTGCCTGGGGACTAGCGGGTAGGGAGACCCAGTACTTC.

The V call is TRBV6-1, the J call TRBJ1-4; no definite D call. Germline V lookup: CDR1 MNHNS, CDR2 SASEGT. Between the trimmed V and J ends, which lost 1 base and 5 bases, there was a span of 11 bases. The CDR3 length is 15 residues. The CDR3 region is CASSEVPHQNEKLFF. The CDR3 nucleotides read TGTGCCAGCAGTGAAGTGCCGCACCAGAATGAAAAACTGTTTTTT.

V usage is TRBV6-6 and J usage is TRBJ1-5; 8 nucleotides match TRBD1. Germline-derived CDR1 and CDR2 are MNHNY and SVGAGI (reference sequence). The CDR3 runs 14 residues. The ends lost 7 bases at V and 7 bases at J; junction bases unmatched: 9. The CDR3 sequence: CASTKDRAPQPQHF. The CDR3 DNA reads as TGTGCCAGCACCAAGGACAGGGCGCCCCAGCCCCAGCATTTT.

The chain links TRBV7-9 to TRBJ2-1; possible D gene TRBD1, 6 bases. The CDR3 has 14 amino acids. Per germline, CDR1 SEHNR and CDR2 FQNEAQ (reference sequence). Trimming shortened V by 4 bases and J by 4 bases, and 11 bases separated the two germline ends. The CDR3 loop reads CASSSEDSYNEQFF. The CDR3 DNA reads as TGTGCCAGCAGCTCAGAGGACAGTTACAATGAGCAGTTCTTC.

The genes are TRBV29-1 and TRBJ2-7, with D tentatively TRBD1 (6 bases). Germline CDR1 SQVTM, CDR2 ANQGSEA. Trimming shortened V by 4 bases and J by 5 bases, and 24 bases separated the two germline ends. CDR3 length: 16 amino acids. The chain's CDR3 is CSVGWQGPSDEHEQYF. The CDR3 coding sequence is TGCAGCGTTGGCTGGCAGGGGCCATCAGACGAGCACGAGCAGTACTTC.

The V call is TRBV4-1, the J call TRBJ2-2; D gene uncertain. The CDR3 length is 17 residues. Trimming stripped 0 bases from V and 0 bases from J, with 11 bases between. CDR1 MGHRA and CDR2 YSYEKL come from the germline V gene. CDR3 in amino acids: CASSQDWQVANTGELFF. The CDR3, as DNA: TGCGCCAGCAGCCAAGATTGGCAGGTCGCGAACACCGGGGAGCTGTTTTTT.

V gene TRBV7-2 combines with J gene TRBJ2-5; 8 nucleotides match TRBD1. Germline assignment: CDR1 SGHTA and CDR2 FQGNSA. The V gene end was trimmed by 5 bases and the J gene end by 5 bases; junction bases not matched to a gene: 7. This CDR3 spans 14 amino acids. CDR3 in amino acids: CASSLNRGLETQYF. For the CDR3, the DNA is TGTGCCAGCAGCCTTAACAGGGGGTTGGAGACCCAGTACTTC.

The chain has TRBV9 and TRBJ1-1; 8 positions agree with TRBD1. Germline V lookup: CDR1 SGDLS, CDR2 YYNGEE. The trim removed 3 bases at V and 5 bases at J, leaving 9 bases unmatched. This CDR3 is 15 amino acids long. In DNA form, the CDR3 reads TGTGCCAGCAGCGGAAGTGGACAGGGTATAACTGAAGCTTTCTTT. This gives the protein CASSGSGQGITEAFF.

The J gene is TRBJ1-1, the V gene TRBV2; tentatively, D is TRBD1 (6 bases). The CDR3 loop spans 14 amino acids. CDR1 is SNHLY, CDR2 FYNNEI, per germline. Trimming left V 6 bases short and J 1 base short, with 12 bases between. DNA of the CDR3: TGTGCCAGCAGGGGCAGGGGTGGGAACACTGAAGCTTTCTTT. This translates into CASRGRGGNTEAFF. The complete variable domain, with remaining parts taken from reference TRBV2 and TRBJ1-1, reads EPEVTQTPSHQVTQMGQEVILRCVPISNHLYFYWYRQILGQKVEFLVSFYNNEISEKSEIFDDQFSVERPDGSNFTLKIRSTKLEDSAMYFCASRGRGGNTEAFFGQGTRLTVV.

The chain links TRBV5-1 to TRBJ1-1; TRBD1 matches 9 bases. CDR3 length: 16 amino acids. The V gene end was trimmed by 0 bases and the J gene end by 5 bases; junction bases not matched to a gene: 8. Germline CDR1 reads SGHRS; CDR2 reads YFSETQ. This CDR3 reads CASSLGTGTGRTEAFF. The CDR3 DNA is TGCGCCAGCAGCTTGGGGACCGGGACAGGGCGAACTGAAGCTTTCTTT.

J is TRBJ2-5 and V is TRBV6-6, with TRBD2 as a possible D gene (6 bases). The DNA end favors TRBJ2-7, so the J call may be wrong. There are 13 residues in the CDR3. Germline V gene data show CDR1 as MNHNY and CDR2 as SVGAGI (reference sequence). In nucleotides, the CDR3 is TGTGCCAGCAGTTACTCGGAGGGGTACGAGCAGTACTTC. Amino acids: CASSYSEGYEQYF.

The V and J genes are TRBV6-6 and TRBJ2-2, with D possibly matching TRBD1 (6 bases). CDR3 size: 14 residues. Trimming removed 7 bases at V and 2 bases at J, with 11 bases between. Germline lookup yields CDR1 MNHNY and CDR2 SVGAGI (reference sequence). CDR3 DNA: TGTGCCAGCATGGGACACGAAAACACCGGGGAGCTGTTTTTT. Its translation: CASMGHENTGELFF.

This chain links TRBV4-2 with TRBJ1-1, with D unresolved. Germline V gene data show CDR1 as LGHNA and CDR2 as YNFKEQ. CDR3 length: 16 residues. With 1 base removed from V and 0 bases from J, the gap between germline ends came to 12 bases. The CDR3 coding sequence is TGTGCCAGCAGCCAAGTGTCTCTCGCTATGAACACTGAAGCTTTCTTT. Its protein product is CASSQVSLAMNTEAFF.

This sequence joins TRBV11-2 and TRBJ2-3; 7 bases agree with TRBD1. The V gene end was trimmed by 1 base and the J gene end by 5 bases; junction bases not matched to a gene: 9. The CDR3 extends over 16 amino acids. CDR1 and CDR2 (germline): SGHAT, FQNNGV. CDR3 in DNA: TGTGCCAGCAGCTTAGTCCCCACAGGGGCGGGAGATACGCAGTATTTT. Its protein is CASSLVPTGAGDTQYF. Full variable domain (rest looked up from reference TRBV11-2 and TRBJ2-3): EAGVAQSPRYKIIEKRQSVAFWCNPISGHATLYWYQQILGQGPKLLIQFQNNGVVDDSQLPKDRFSAERLKGVDSTLKIQPAKLEDSAVYLCASSLVPTGAGDTQYFGPGTRLTVL.